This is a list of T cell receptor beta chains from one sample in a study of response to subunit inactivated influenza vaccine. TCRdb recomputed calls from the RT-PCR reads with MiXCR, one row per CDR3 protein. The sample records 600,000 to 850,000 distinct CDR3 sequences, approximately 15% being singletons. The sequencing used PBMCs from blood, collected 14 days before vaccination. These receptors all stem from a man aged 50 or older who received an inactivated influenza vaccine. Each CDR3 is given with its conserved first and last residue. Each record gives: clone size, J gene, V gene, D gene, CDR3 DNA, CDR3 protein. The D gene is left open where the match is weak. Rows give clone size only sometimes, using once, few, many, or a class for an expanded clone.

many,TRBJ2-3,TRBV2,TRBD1,TGTGCCAGCAGCTTGGACAGGGGGCGGGTAGATACGCAGTATTTT,CASSLDRGRVDTQYF
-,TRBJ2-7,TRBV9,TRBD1,TGTGCCAGCAGCGTAGCAGGGACAGGGGGTATCTACGAGCAGTACTTC,CASSVAGTGGIYEQYF
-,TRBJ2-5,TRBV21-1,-,TGTGCCAGCAGGTACGGGACCGCAATTTTCCAAGAGACCCAGTACTTC,CASRYGTAIFQETQYF
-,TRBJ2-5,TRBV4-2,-,TGTGCCAGCAGCCAAGGTGGGGGGGCCGAGACCCAGTACTTC,CASSQGGGAETQYF
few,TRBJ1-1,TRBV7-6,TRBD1,TGTGCCAGCAGCTTTCCCCGGACAGGGGATGACACTGAAGCTTTCTTT,CASSFPRTGDDTEAFF
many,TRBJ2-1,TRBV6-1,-,TGTGCCAGCAACTTACAGGGTCTCTCCTACAATGAGCAGTTCTTC,CASNLQGLSYNEQFF
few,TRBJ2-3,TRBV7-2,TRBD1,TGTGCCAGCAGCCCGATGACAGGGCGGGCAGATACGCAGTATTTT,CASSPMTGRADTQYF
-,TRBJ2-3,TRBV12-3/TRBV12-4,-,TGTGCCAGCAGTGGCACAGGCGCAGATACGCAGTATTTT,CASSGTGADTQYF
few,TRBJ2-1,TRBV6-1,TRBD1,TGTGCCAGCAGCACTAGTGGGACAGGACCATACAATGAGCAGTTCTTC,CASSTSGTGPYNEQFF
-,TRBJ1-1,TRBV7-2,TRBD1,TGTGCCAGCAGCTTAGTCCCAGGGGGCGCAGGCACTGAAGCTTTCTTT,CASSLVPGGAGTEAFF
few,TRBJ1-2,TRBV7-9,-,TGTGCCAGCAGCTTCCAGGACACGTCTGGCTACACCTTC,CASSFQDTSGYTF
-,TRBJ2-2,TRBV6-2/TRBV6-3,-,TGTGCCAGCAGTCGACTCGTTACTGGTACCGGGGAGCTGTTTTTT,CASSRLVTGTGELFF
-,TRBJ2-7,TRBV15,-,TGTGCCACCAGCAGGCACCGGGACCTATTCTCCTACGAGCAGTACTTC,CATSRHRDLFSYEQYF
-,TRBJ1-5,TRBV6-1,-,TGTGCCAGCAGCCCGTATCCCCTATATAGCAATCAGCCCCAGCATTTT,CASSPYPLYSNQPQHF
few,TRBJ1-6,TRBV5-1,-,TGCGCCAGCAGCAGCACGGGACGGCAGAATTCACCCCTCCACTTT,CASSSTGRQNSPLHF
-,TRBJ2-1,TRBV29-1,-,TGCAGCGTGGAGAGCTTAGGGAGGCCACCCTACAATGAGCAGTTCTTC,CSVESLGRPPYNEQFF
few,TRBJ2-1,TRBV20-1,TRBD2,TGCAGTGCTAGAGATACGAGCGGGAGGGCCACCAGTGAGCAGTTCTTC,CSARDTSGRATSEQFF
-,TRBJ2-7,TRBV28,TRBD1,TGTGCCAGCAGTTTCCGGGGTGGGACAGCCTACTACGAGCAGTACTTC,CASSFRGGTAYYEQYF
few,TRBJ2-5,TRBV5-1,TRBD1,TGCGCCAGCAGCCGACTCAGGGGGTCCCCAGAGACCCAGTACTTC,CASSRLRGSPETQYF
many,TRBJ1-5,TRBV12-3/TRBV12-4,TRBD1,TGTGCCAGCAGTCCGGGACAGGGTAGCAATCAGCCCCAGCATTTT,CASSPGQGSNQPQHF
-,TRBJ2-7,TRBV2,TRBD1,TGTGCCAGCAATCCTACCAGGGGGCTCGAGAAGTACTTC,CASNPTRGLEKYF
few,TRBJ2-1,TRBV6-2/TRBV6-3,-,TGTGCCAGCGCACGCAGGCATGAGCAGTTCTTC,CASARRHEQFF
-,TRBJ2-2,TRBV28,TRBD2,TGTGCCAGCAGTTTCCCGACTAGCGGGACTATGGGGGAGCTGTTTTTT,CASSFPTSGTMGELFF
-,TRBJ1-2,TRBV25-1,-,TGTGCCAGCAGTGAATTGGACGGAATCTATGGCTACACCTTC,CASSELDGIYGYTF
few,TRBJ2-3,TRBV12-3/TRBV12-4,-,TGTGCCAGCAGCGACGGGGCATCCTCTAATACGCAGTATTTT,CASSDGASSNTQYF
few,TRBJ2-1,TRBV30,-,TGTGCCTGGAACCTCTACAGCGCCCGCCTCGGGGAGCAGTTCTTC,CAWNLYSARLGEQFF
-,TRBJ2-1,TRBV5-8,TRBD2,TGTGCCAGCAGCCTAGCGAAGACTAGCGGGGGGTACAATGAGCAGTTCTTC,CASSLAKTSGGYNEQFF
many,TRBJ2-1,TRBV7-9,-,TGTGCCAGCAGCTCGCGGCTGGACAATGAGCAGTTCTTC,CASSSRLDNEQFF
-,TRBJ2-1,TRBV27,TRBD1,TGTGCCAGCAGAACTCCGAGACAGGGACACGATGAGCAGTTCTTC,CASRTPRQGHDEQFF
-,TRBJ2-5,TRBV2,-,TGTGCCAGCAAATTGGACCGATTCCAAGAGACCCAGTACTTC,CASKLDRFQETQYF
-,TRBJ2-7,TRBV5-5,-,TGTGCCAGCACCCCCTTCCGTAACCTCCAGGCCTACGAGCAGTACTTC,CASTPFRNLQAYEQYF
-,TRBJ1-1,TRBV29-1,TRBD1,TGCAGCGCACAGGGGGTGCAGAGCACTGAAGCTTTCTTT,CSAQGVQSTEAFF
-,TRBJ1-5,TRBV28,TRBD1,TGTGCCAGCAGTAGTCACAGGGGAAGCAATCAGCCCCAGCATTTT,CASSSHRGSNQPQHF
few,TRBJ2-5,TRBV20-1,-,TGCAGTGCTTCCCGACAGGTTGAGACCCAGTACTTC,CSASRQVETQYF
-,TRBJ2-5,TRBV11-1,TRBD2,TGTGCCAGCAGCCACGGGGGGGTAGGAGGAGAGACCCAGTACTTC,CASSHGGVGGETQYF
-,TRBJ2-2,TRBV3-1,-,TGTGCCAGCAGCGAGCTCGGGGGCGCAAACACCGGGGAGCTGTTTTTT,CASSELGGANTGELFF
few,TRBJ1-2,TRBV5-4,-,TGTGCCAGCAGCCCGCAACACAGGGATAACTATGGCTACACCTTC,CASSPQHRDNYGYTF
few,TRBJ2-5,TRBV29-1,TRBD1,TGCAGCGTCGACAGGGGGCCCCAGTACTTC,CSVDRGPQYF
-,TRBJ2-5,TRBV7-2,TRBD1,TGTGCCAGCAGCTTAGGGTGGGACAGCGTGGAGACCCAGTACTTC,CASSLGWDSVETQYF
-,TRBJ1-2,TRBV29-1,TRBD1,TGCAGCGTTGAAAACAGGGGGAGGTATGGCTACACCTTC,CSVENRGRYGYTF
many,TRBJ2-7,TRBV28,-,TGTGCCAGCAGTCTTCATCCCGCCCGGTACGAGCAGTACTTC,CASSLHPARYEQYF
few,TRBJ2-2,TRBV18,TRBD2,TGTGCCAGCTCACGAGCCCGGGGACTAGCGGGTGCCCGAGAGGAGCTGTTTTTT,CASSRARGLAGAREELFF
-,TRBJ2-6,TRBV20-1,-,TGCAGTGCTTTGCCCGGGGTCCGGTTGAGGGGGGCCAACGTCCTGACTTTC,CSALPGVRLRGANVLTF
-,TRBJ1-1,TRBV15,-,TGTGCCACCAGCATAGGGGGGACGGGGAACACTGAAGCTTTCTTT,CATSIGGTGNTEAFF
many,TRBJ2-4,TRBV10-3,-,TGTGCCATCAGTGACGGGAACATTCAGTACTTC,CAISDGNIQYF
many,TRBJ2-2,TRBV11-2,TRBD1,TGTGCCAGCAGGACAGGGAGGAACACCGGGGAGCTGTTTTTT,CASRTGRNTGELFF
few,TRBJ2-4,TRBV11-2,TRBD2,TGTGCCAGCAGCTCCGGAACGCGGACTAGCGGGTCCAAAAACATTCAGTACTTC,CASSSGTRTSGSKNIQYF
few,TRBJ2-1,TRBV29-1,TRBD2,TGCAGCGTTCTTGAAGCGGGACTAGAATACAATGAGCAGTTCTTC,CSVLEAGLEYNEQFF
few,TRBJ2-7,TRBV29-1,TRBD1,TGCAGCGGTGTCGCAGGGGGCGAGCAGTACTTC,CSGVAGGEQYF
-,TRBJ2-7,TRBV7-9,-,TGTGCCAGCAGGCGAAGTGGGGCCACAGCCTACGAGCAGTACTTC,CASRRSGATAYEQYF
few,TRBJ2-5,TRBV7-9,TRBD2,TGTGCCAGCACACGGACTAGCGGGGGGTCCCAAGAGACCCAGTACTTC,CASTRTSGGSQETQYF
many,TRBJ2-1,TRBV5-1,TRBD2,TGCGCCAGCAGATCTAGCGGGGGGCCGGACAATGAGCAGTTCTTC,CASRSSGGPDNEQFF
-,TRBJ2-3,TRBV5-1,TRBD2,TGCGCCAGCAGCTATTCAGCGGGGGGAGGTACAGATACGCAGTATTTT,CASSYSAGGGTDTQYF
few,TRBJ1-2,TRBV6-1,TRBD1,TGTGCCAGCAGTGAAATACCGACAGGGCGCTATGGCTACACCTTC,CASSEIPTGRYGYTF
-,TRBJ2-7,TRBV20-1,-,TGCAGTGCTAGACCTCTAACGGGAGCCTACGAGCAGTACTTC,CSARPLTGAYEQYF
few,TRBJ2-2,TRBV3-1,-,TGTGCCAGCAGCCCCCCTACAGGGACCGGGGAGCTGTTTTTT,CASSPPTGTGELFF
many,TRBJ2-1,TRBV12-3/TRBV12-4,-,TGCGCCAGCAGCTTTAGCAATGAGCAGTTCTTC,CASSFSNEQFF
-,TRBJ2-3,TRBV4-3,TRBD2,TGCGCCAGCAGCCAAGAGGGCGGGAGAGTCACAGATACGCAGTATTTT,CASSQEGGRVTDTQYF
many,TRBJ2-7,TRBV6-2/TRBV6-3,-,TGTGCCAGCAGCCACTGGGCGACCGAGCAGTACTTC,CASSHWATEQYF